Listed here are 21 T cell receptor beta chains from one sample, sequenced in a study of CD8 T cells in Susac syndrome. When the RNA was reverse transcribed, random hexamers were used with an input of about 0.5 to 1 ug. MiXCR, run by TCRdb on the immunoSEQ multiplex PCR reads, gives a single entry per CDR3 protein. The sample carries over 150,000 distinct CDR3 sequences, 95% to 97% recorded once. Sequencing was done on a sample of CD4+ T cells from PBMCs. All receptors derive from a human donor with Susac syndrome.

This clonotype appeared a single time. The rearrangement uses TRBV5-1 and TRBJ1-2, with TRBD1 matching 8 bases. The CDR3 has 14 residues. Germline V gene lookup returns CDR1 SGHRS and CDR2 YFSETQ. V shed 4 bases, J shed 6 bases, and the junction held 8 bases outside the gene matches. The CDR3 reads CASSPRGLVDGYTF. The CDR3 coding sequence is TGCGCCAGCAGCCCCAGGGGGCTAGTGGATGGCTACACCTTC.

This rearrangement joins TRBV7-2 to TRBJ2-5, with 7 bases identical to TRBD2. This CDR3 is built from 13 residues. The germline V gene encodes CDR1 SGHTA and CDR2 FQGNSA. Unmatched junction bases numbered 3, after V lost 3 bases and J lost 5 bases. The CDR3 protein is CASSLAGVETQYF. Written as DNA, the CDR3 is TGTGCCAGCAGCTTGGCGGGAGTTGAGACCCAGTACTTC.

The chain joins TRBV5-1 to TRBJ1-2; 8 bases map to TRBD1. The trim removed 4 bases at V and 7 bases at J, leaving 9 bases unmatched. Per the germline V gene, CDR1 is SGHRS and CDR2 is YFSETQ. CDR3 size: 14 residues. The CDR3 region is CASSDGQGLGGYTF. The CDR3 nucleotides read TGCGCCAGCAGCGACGGACAGGGATTAGGTGGCTACACCTTC.

The chain employs TRBV7-9 and TRBJ2-5; 8 nucleotides match TRBD2. The CDR3 spans 14 residues. The V gene end was trimmed by 3 bases and the J gene end by 4 bases; junction bases not matched to a gene: 4. Germline V gene lookup returns CDR1 SEHNR and CDR2 FQNEAQ (reference sequence). The CDR3 sequence: CASSFGAGGETQYF. The DNA for the CDR3 is TGTGCCAGCAGCTTTGGCGCGGGAGGAGAGACCCAGTACTTC.

The rearrangement links TRBV25-1 to TRBJ2-5; possible D gene TRBD2, 6 bases. The V gene lost 0 bases and the J gene lost 5 bases, with 10 bases spanning the gap. CDR3 length: 14 residues. The germline V gene encodes CDR1 MGHDK and CDR2 SYGVNS. In nucleotides, the CDR3 is TGTGCCAGCAGTGAATACCGGAGGGGCGAGACCCAGTACTTC. This codes for CASSEYRRGETQYF.

V gene TRBV4-2 combines with J gene TRBJ2-5; 10 bases are a match to TRBD2. The CDR3 covers 17 residues. The germline V gene has CDR1 LGHNA and CDR2 YNFKEQ. The J segment lost 4 bases and the V segment lost 4 bases, leaving 12 bases of the junction unmatched. DNA for the CDR3: TGTGCCAGCAGCCCCTCTGAGGCTAGCGGGAGTGGAGAGACCCAGTACTTC. Protein: CASSPSEASGSGETQYF.

This sequence joins TRBV4-3 and TRBJ2-2, with 8 bases matching TRBD2. Unmatched junction bases numbered 3, after V lost 2 bases and J lost 1 base. Germline CDR1 and CDR2: LGHNA and YSLEER. The CDR3 runs 16 residues. The CDR3: CASSQLGTRNTGELFF. CDR3 in DNA: TGCGCCAGCAGCCAACTAGGGACTAGGAACACCGGGGAGCTGTTTTTT.

On this clonotype: The germline gene is not matched at one end of the junction; a read error may be the cause. The chain couples TRBV5-1 to TRBJ2-7, with 8 bases fitting TRBD2. Germline CDR1 is SGHRS and CDR2 is YFSETQ. The CDR3 contains 12 residues. The CDR3 protein is CASSFGGDEQYF. The CDR3 DNA sequence: TGCGCCAGCTCCTTCGGGGGGGACGAGCAATACTTC.

This clonotype came up once. The rearrangement uses TRBV10-3 and TRBJ2-5; 9 bases match TRBD1. Germline CDR1 reads ENHRY; CDR2 reads SYGVKD. The CDR3 has 15 residues. The J segment lost 5 bases and the V segment lost 2 bases, leaving 6 bases of the junction unmatched. This chain's CDR3 is CAISEDRGMYETQYF. The CDR3 bases are TGTGCCATCAGTGAGGACAGGGGGATGTACGAGACCCAGTACTTC.

The J gene is TRBJ2-5, the V gene TRBV7-2; no clear D gene. Germline CDR1 SGHTA, CDR2 FQGNSA. V was shortened by 5 bases and J by 3 bases, with 13 bases between the two germline ends. CDR3 size: 14 residues. The CDR3 here is CASSLGKGEETQYF. The CDR3 DNA reads as TGTGCCAGCAGCCTAGGCAAGGGCGAAGAGACCCAGTACTTC.

The chain combines TRBV9 with TRBJ1-2, with D unclear. This CDR3 is 11 amino acids long. Trimming left V 4 bases short and J 7 bases short, with 8 bases between. CDR1 is SGDLS, CDR2 YYNGEE, per germline. The CDR3 bases are TGTGCCAGCAGCCATCAAAGTGGCTACACCTTC. This codes for CASSHQSGYTF.

As regards this clonotype: The junction departs from the called germline gene at one end, perhaps through a read error. This chain joins TRBV29-1 and TRBJ1-1; 9 bases are shared with TRBD1. Per the germline V gene, CDR1 is SQVTM and CDR2 is ANQGSEA. The CDR3 runs 12 residues. The CDR3 spells CSTETGGTEVFF. The CDR3 DNA is TGCAGCACCGAGACAGGGGGTACTGAAGTTTTCTTT.

V is TRBV2 and J is TRBJ1-3; D is undetermined. Germline lookup yields CDR1 SNHLY and CDR2 FYNNEI. Between the trimmed V and J ends, which lost 2 bases and 4 bases, there was a span of 3 bases. This CDR3 has 12 amino acids. This chain's CDR3 is CASSELGNTIYF. The CDR3 DNA sequence: TGTGCCAGCAGTGAATTGGGAAACACCATATATTTT.

The rearrangement uses TRBV2 and TRBJ2-7; possibly TRBD1 for D (6 bases). Germline CDR1 and CDR2: SNHLY and FYNNEI. With 1 base removed from V and 4 bases from J, the gap between germline ends came to 14 bases. The CDR3 runs 15 residues. This chain's CDR3 is CASSEGPGTIYEQYV. The CDR3 nucleotides read TGTGCCAGCAGTGAAGGCCCCGGGACAATATACGAGCAGTACGTC.

This chain joins TRBV4-1 and TRBJ2-6; TRBD1 matches 8 bases. The CDR3 length is 17 residues. Trimming at V came to 4 bases and at J to 0 bases, leaving 5 bases not matched to a gene. The germline CDR1 and CDR2 sequences are MGHRA and YSYEKL. For the CDR3, the DNA is TGCGCCAGCAGCCCGAAGGACAGGGCCTCTGGGGCCAACGTCCTGACTTTC. Residues: CASSPKDRASGANVLTF.

The rearrangement joins TRBV15 to TRBJ2-3, with 8 bases that match TRBD1. Germline loops: CDR1 LNHNV, CDR2 YYDKDF (reference sequence). CDR3 length equals 16 residues. With 3 bases clipped from V and 2 bases from J, the junction kept 7 bases outside the gene matches. CDR3 in amino acids: CATSRARTGNTDTQYF. CDR3 DNA sequence: TGTGCCACCAGCAGGGCCCGGACAGGGAACACAGATACGCAGTATTTT.

This chain connects TRBV28 to TRBJ1-5; D gene unclear. V lost 6 bases and J lost 2, with 11 bases in between. The germline V gene encodes CDR1 MDHEN and CDR2 SYDVKM. The CDR3 sequence is 14 residues long. CDR3 in amino acids: CASRRIEGNQPQHF. The CDR3 nucleotides are TGTGCCAGCAGGCGTATTGAGGGCAATCAGCCCCAGCATTTT.

J is TRBJ1-3 and V is TRBV5-6; no definite D call. Per germline, CDR1 SGHDT and CDR2 YYEEEE. This CDR3 has 14 amino acids. With 1 base removed from V and 1 base from J, the gap between germline ends came to 6 bases. The CDR3 region has the DNA TGTGCCAGCAGCTTGCCTTCTTCTGGAAACACCATATATTTT. The encoded protein is CASSLPSSGNTIYF.

V gene TRBV28 combines with J gene TRBJ2-2; D may be TRBD1 (6 bases). The V gene's germline CDR1 is MDHEN and CDR2 SYDVKM. Between the trimmed V and J ends, which lost 6 bases and 7 bases, there was a span of 12 bases. The CDR3 consists of 13 residues. In DNA, the CDR3 is TGTGCCAGCAGAAGACAGGCGGGCGGGGAGCTGTTTTTT. Translated, it gives CASRRQAGGELFF.

V and J are TRBV15 and TRBJ2-1, with 13 bases identical to TRBD2. V gave up 0 bases and J gave up 10 bases; unmatched junction bases: 15. The length of the CDR3 is 19 residues. Per germline, CDR1 LNHNV and CDR2 YYDKDF (reference sequence). CDR3 in DNA: TGTGCCACCAGCAGAGATGGGTCCCGGCTGGGACTAGCGGGAAAGGAGCAGTTCTTC. It specifies CATSRDGSRLGLAGKEQFF.

The V gene is TRBV11-1, the J gene TRBJ1-2; possible D gene TRBD1, 5 bases. Trimming took 4 bases from V and 6 from J, leaving 12 bases between them. From germline, CDR1 is SGHAT and CDR2 FQDESV (reference sequence). This CDR3 is built from 13 residues. The CDR3 DNA is TGTGCCAGCAGCTACCAGGGTGTCGATGGCTACACCTTC. It is translated as CASSYQGVDGYTF.